This T cell receptor (beta chain) stems from a study of blood T cell repertoires in COVID-19. After removal of 6 bases from V and 0 bases from J, the junction contained 9 bases not matched to a gene. This CDR3 is 17 amino acids long. From germline, CDR1 is SNHLY and CDR2 FYNNEI. Assay: immunoSEQ multiplex PCR; the TCRdb copy retains only in-frame clones and omits some. The data contain more than 250,000 clones, roughly 84% of them singletons. Material: peripheral blood. The receptor comes from a man aged 45-65 years with active or convalescent COVID-19. V is TRBV2 and J is TRBJ2-3; 10 bases align to TRBD2. The CDR3 nucleotides are TGTGCCAGCAGCGCTCCACTGACTAGCGGGAGCACAGATACGCAGTATTTT. Its translation is CASSAPLTSGSTDTQYF.